A single sample gave rise to the 4 T cell receptor beta chains below, sequenced in a study of cytomegalovirus exposure and HLA in healthy donors. The PCR was carried out with 60 Vbeta primers and 13 Jbeta primers. Here immunoSEQ multiplex PCR was the method, and the copy in TCRdb shows in-frame clones only, minus some. In the table there are about 130,000 clones, roughly four fifths of which are singletons. Material: PBMCs. Source of these receptors: a boy aged 2 to 9 in good health and CMV-seronegative.

The chain recombines TRBV9 with TRBJ2-7, with unresolved D. Per germline, CDR1 SGDLS and CDR2 YYNGEE. The V gene lost 4 bases and the J gene lost 3 bases, with 23 bases spanning the gap. The CDR3 consists of 17 residues. The DNA for the CDR3 is TGTGCCAGCAGCCCCCGGCCGAGAGGACCCGAGGACTACGAGCAGTACGTC. It translates to CASSPRPRGPEDYEQYV.

The table lists this clone with a count of one. The rearrangement uses TRBV11-2 and TRBJ2-5; D remains unclear. Per germline, CDR1 SGHAT and CDR2 FQNNGV. V lost 1 base and J 4 bases, leaving 4 bases between the germline ends. CDR3 size: 12 residues. The CDR3 is CASSLARETQYF. CDR3 DNA: TGTGCCAGCAGCTTAGCCCGAGAGACCCAGTACTTC.

The chain links TRBV6-5 to TRBJ1-2; 9 bases align to TRBD1. Losses at the gene ends were 6 bases for V and 9 bases for J; bases not matched to a gene: 11. Germline V lookup: CDR1 MNHEY, CDR2 SVGAGI. CDR3 size: 14 residues. CDR3 loop: CASRVYDRGKSYTF. CDR3 nucleotides: TGTGCCAGCAGAGTCTACGACAGGGGGAAGAGCTACACCTTC.

This chain uses TRBV15 with TRBJ2-7, with 7 nucleotides matching TRBD2. Germline CDR1 and CDR2: LNHNV and YYDKDF (reference sequence). The length of the CDR3 is 15 residues. J lost 13 bases, V lost 1 base, and 16 bases had no gene match. CDR3 sequence (DNA): TGTGCCACCAGCAGAGGACTAGCAGGAGCCGATAGCAGCTACTTC. This encodes CATSRGLAGADSSYF.